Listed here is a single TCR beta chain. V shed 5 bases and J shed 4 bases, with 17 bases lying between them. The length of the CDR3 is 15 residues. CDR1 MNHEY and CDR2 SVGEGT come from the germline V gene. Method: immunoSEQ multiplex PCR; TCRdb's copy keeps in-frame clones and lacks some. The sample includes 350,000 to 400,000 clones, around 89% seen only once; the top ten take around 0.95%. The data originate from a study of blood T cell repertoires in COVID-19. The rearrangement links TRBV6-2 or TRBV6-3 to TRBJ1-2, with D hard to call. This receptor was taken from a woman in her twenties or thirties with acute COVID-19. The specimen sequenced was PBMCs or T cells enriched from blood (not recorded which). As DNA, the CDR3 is TGTGCCAGCAGTGGGAGACGGGCGAGAGGCTATGGCTACACCTTC. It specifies CASSGRRARGYGYTF.